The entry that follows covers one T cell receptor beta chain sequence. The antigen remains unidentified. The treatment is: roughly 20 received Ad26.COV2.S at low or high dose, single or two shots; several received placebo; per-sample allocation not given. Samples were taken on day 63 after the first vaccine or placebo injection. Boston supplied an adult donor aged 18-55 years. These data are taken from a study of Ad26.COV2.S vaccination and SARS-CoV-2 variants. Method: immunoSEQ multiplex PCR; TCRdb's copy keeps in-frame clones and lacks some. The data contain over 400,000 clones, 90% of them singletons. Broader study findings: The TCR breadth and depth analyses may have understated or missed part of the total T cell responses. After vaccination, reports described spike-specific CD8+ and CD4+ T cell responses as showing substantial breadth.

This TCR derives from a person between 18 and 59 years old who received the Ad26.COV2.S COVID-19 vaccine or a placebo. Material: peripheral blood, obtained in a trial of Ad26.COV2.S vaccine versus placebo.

CDR3 DNA sequence: TGTGCCAGTAGTATAACAGGGGGCTACACTGAAGCTTTCTTT. As protein: CASSITGGYTEAFF. V gene TRBV19 combines with J gene TRBJ1-1; 9 nucleotides line up with TRBD1. The germline V gene has CDR1 LNHDA and CDR2 SQIVND (reference sequence). V dropped 2 bases and J dropped 3; count of bases not matched to a gene: 1. This CDR3 region has 14 residues.